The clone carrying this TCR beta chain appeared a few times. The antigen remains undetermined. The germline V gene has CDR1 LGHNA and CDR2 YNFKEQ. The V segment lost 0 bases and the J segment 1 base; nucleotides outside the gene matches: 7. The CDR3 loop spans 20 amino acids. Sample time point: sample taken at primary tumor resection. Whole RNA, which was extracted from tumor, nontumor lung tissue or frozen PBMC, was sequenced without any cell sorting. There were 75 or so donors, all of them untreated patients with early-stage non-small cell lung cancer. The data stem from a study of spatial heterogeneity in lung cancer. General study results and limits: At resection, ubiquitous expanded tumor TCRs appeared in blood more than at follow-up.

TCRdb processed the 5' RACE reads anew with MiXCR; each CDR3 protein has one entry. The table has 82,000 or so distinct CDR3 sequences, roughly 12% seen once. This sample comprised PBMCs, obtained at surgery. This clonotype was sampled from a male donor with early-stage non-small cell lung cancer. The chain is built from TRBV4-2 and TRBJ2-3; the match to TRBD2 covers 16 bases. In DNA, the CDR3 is TGTGCCAGCAGCCAAGAGAGGGGACTAGCGGGAGGGCCGGGCACAGATACGCAGTATTTT. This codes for CASSQERGLAGGPGTDTQYF.